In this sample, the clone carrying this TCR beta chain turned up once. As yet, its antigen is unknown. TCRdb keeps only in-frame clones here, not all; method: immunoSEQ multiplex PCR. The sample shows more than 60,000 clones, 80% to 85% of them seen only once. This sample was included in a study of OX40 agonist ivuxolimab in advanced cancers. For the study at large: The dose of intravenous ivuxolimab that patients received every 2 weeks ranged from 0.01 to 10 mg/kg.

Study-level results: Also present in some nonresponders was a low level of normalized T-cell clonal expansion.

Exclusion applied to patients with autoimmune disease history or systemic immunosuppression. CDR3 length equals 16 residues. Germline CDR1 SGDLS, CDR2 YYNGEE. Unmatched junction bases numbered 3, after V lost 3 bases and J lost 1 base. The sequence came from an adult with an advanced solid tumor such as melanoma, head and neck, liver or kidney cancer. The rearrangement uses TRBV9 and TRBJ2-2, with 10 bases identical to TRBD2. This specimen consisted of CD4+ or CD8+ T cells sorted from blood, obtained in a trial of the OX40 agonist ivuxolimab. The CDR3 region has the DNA TGTGCCAGCAGCGGACCTAGCGGGGGGAACACCGGGGAGCTGTTTTTT. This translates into CASSGPSGGNTGELFF.